The clone carrying this T cell receptor (beta chain) has more than one count but fewer than ten. Its target is unknown. CDR1 is SGHTA, CDR2 FQGNSA, per germline. The CDR3 spans 14 residues. V gave up 2 bases and J gave up 5 bases, with 12 bases separating them. Expressed TCRB transcripts were sequenced after all isolated RNA was converted to cDNA. TCRdb's copy holds only in-frame clones and misses some; the assay was immunoSEQ multiplex PCR. The table records roughly 240,000 clones, 24% of them present only once. The data stem from a study of beta chain features in type 1 diabetes. The wider study: Cell yields, gender and age were similar in healthy donors and patients.

Study-level findings and limits: For Type 1 diabetes patients, all four CD4+ subsets carried TCRB CDR3s that were moderately but significantly shorter. In the patient group, naive, central memory and Treg TCRB repertoires seemed more alike than in the healthy donor group.

This clonotype was sampled from a woman aged 25-40 years with type 1 diabetes. V gene TRBV7-2 combines with J gene TRBJ2-5; weak D call: TRBD1 (6 bases). Source material: naive CD4+ T cells from blood. CDR3: CASSLLGQGETQYF. CDR3 nucleotides: TGTGCCAGCAGCTTATTAGGCCAGGGGGAGACCCAGTACTTC.